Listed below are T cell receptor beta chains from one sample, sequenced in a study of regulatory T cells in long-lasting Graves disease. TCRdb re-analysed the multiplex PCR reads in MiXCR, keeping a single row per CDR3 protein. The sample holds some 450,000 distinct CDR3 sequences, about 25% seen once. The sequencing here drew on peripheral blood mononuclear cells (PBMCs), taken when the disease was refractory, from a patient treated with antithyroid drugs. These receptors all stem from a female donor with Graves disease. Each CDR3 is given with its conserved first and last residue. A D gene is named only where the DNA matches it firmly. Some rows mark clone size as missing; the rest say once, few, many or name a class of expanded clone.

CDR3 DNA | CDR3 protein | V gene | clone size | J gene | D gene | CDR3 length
TGTGCCAGCAGCCCAGGGGCTAGCGGGAGCACAGATACGCAGTATTTT | CASSPGASGSTDTQYF | TRBV11-3 | . | TRBJ2-3 | TRBD2 | 16
TGCAGTGCTACCGGACTAGCACTACGGGAGCAGTACTTC | CSATGLALREQYF | TRBV20-1 | many | TRBJ2-7 | TRBD2 | 13
TGTGCCAGCAGCGCTGGGGGGGGAGCCCTTACCCCCGAGCAGTACTTC | CASSAGGGALTPEQYF | TRBV9 | few | TRBJ2-7 | TRBD2 | 16
TGTGCCAGCAGCTTAGAAGTGGGCAATGAGCAGTTCTTC | CASSLEVGNEQFF | TRBV7-9 | few | TRBJ2-1 | . | 13
TGTGCCAGCAGCCCCGCCACCCTAGGGGGCTGGGTGAGGGGAGAGACCCAGTACTTC | CASSPATLGGWVRGETQYF | TRBV7-2 | many | TRBJ2-5 | TRBD1 | 19
TGTGCCAGCAGCCTGGGACTAGCGGGAGGGCCCTCAGATACGCAGTATTTT | CASSLGLAGGPSDTQYF | TRBV28 | many | TRBJ2-3 | TRBD2 | 17
TGCAGTGCTAGAGATCGAGGGGAACCCTACGAGCAGTACTTC | CSARDRGEPYEQYF | TRBV20-1 | . | TRBJ2-7 | . | 14
TGTGCCAGCAGCTCAAAGACGCGTCCAGAGACCCAGTACTTC | CASSSKTRPETQYF | TRBV11-2 | many | TRBJ2-5 | . | 14
TGTGCCAGCAGCGCAGGGAGTCACGGTTACGAGCAGTACTTC | CASSAGSHGYEQYF | TRBV7-8 | few | TRBJ2-7 | . | 14
TGTGCCAGTAGTATCTCCGGGCAGGGCTATCAGCCCCAGCATTTT | CASSISGQGYQPQHF | TRBV19 | . | TRBJ1-5 | . | 15
TGTGCCGGCAGCCGGGACAGGGCCCATGGCTACACCTTC | CAGSRDRAHGYTF | TRBV14 | . | TRBJ1-2 | TRBD1 | 13
TGTGCCGGCAGCTCTAGGGGGACTTTTGGCGGGGAGCTGGTTTTT | CAGSSRGTFGGELVF | TRBV12-3/TRBV12-4 | . | TRBJ2-2 | . | 15
TGTGCCAGCAGTTTATGGGGGGGCAATCAGCCCCAGCATTTT | CASSLWGGNQPQHF | TRBV12-3/TRBV12-4 | . | TRBJ1-5 | . | 14
TGTGTCAGCACCGATGCAGGTGTAGGCCACGAGCAGTACTTC | CVSTDAGVGHEQYF | TRBV7-8 | . | TRBJ2-7 | . | 14
TGCAGCGCACTAGCGCCCGGGGAGCTGTTTTTT | CSALAPGELFF | TRBV29-1 | . | TRBJ2-2 | TRBD2 | 11
TGTGCCAGCAGCCAGGACGGACCCCGTGTCCTAGAGACCCAGTACTTC | CASSQDGPRVLETQYF | TRBV6-1 | many | TRBJ2-5 | . | 16
TGTGCCACCCGACAGCAAGAGACCCAGTACTTC | CATRQQETQYF | TRBV10-3 | . | TRBJ2-5 | . | 11
TGTGCCACCAGCAGACGAGGGACAGGGGAACACGAGCAGTACTTC | CATSRRGTGEHEQYF | TRBV15 | . | TRBJ2-7 | TRBD1 | 15
TGTGCCAGCAGCCAAGATTTGTCTGGAGAGCAGTTCTTC | CASSQDLSGEQFF | TRBV14 | . | TRBJ2-1 | . | 13
TGTGCCAGCAGCCCCGGGACAGGGGTTGGCGAGCAGTACTTC | CASSPGTGVGEQYF | TRBV28 | many | TRBJ2-7 | TRBD1 | 14
TGTGCCAGCAGTTTTCGGGGAGGCGGGGCTTTCTTT | CASSFRGGGAFF | TRBV12-3/TRBV12-4 | . | TRBJ1-1 | . | 12
TGTGCCAGCTCAGAAAGGGCGTATCAGCCCCAGCATTTT | CASSERAYQPQHF | TRBV18 | many | TRBJ1-5 | . | 13
TGTGCCAGCAGCCCACAGGGGGGCCATGGCTACACCTTC | CASSPQGGHGYTF | TRBV5-4 | . | TRBJ1-2 | TRBD1 | 13
TGCGCCAGCCAATTGACAGCGGGGGGCAATCAGCCCCAGCATTTT | CASQLTAGGNQPQHF | TRBV5-1 | many | TRBJ1-5 | . | 15
TGCAGTGCTGACCGGATCCCGGGACTGCAAACCGACCTCAGATACGAGCAGTACTTC | CSADRIPGLQTDLRYEQYF | TRBV20-1 | . | TRBJ2-7 | . | 19
TGTGCCAGCACCTACCAGGCGGGCTCTTACGAGCAGTACTTC | CASTYQAGSYEQYF | TRBV12-3/TRBV12-4 | many | TRBJ2-7 | . | 14
TGCAGTGCTTTGACAGGGGGGCTAGAGACCCAGTACTTC | CSALTGGLETQYF | TRBV20-1 | few | TRBJ2-5 | TRBD1 | 13
TGTGCCAGCAATCACAGGAGTTGGTATTATAGCAATCAGCCCCAGCATTTT | CASNHRSWYYSNQPQHF | TRBV28 | . | TRBJ1-5 | . | 17
TGTGCCAGCAGGAAAACAGGGGTCAATCAGCCCCAGCATTTT | CASRKTGVNQPQHF | TRBV19 | . | TRBJ1-5 | TRBD1 | 14
TGTGCCAGCAGTTACACCACTAAGGGGGCGCTTACTGAAGCTTTCTTT | CASSYTTKGALTEAFF | TRBV6-2/TRBV6-3 | few | TRBJ1-1 | TRBD1 | 16
TGTGCCACCAGTGATGCCAGTAGCTCTGGGGCCAACGTCCTGACTTTC | CATSDASSSGANVLTF | TRBV24-1 | many | TRBJ2-6 | . | 16
TGTGCCAGTAGTGCAGGGCCCTACAGGGGGCGAGGAGGCGTCACCTACGAGCAGTACTTC | CASSAGPYRGRGGVTYEQYF | TRBV19 | . | TRBJ2-7 | TRBD1 | 20
TGCAGTGCTAGAGACGCGCGGAGTTGGGGATTCGATCAGCCCCAGCATTTT | CSARDARSWGFDQPQHF | TRBV20-1 | few | TRBJ1-5 | . | 17
TGCAGTGCTAGAGATCCGAGGGGAGGGTCGTACGAGCAGTACTTC | CSARDPRGGSYEQYF | TRBV20-1 | . | TRBJ2-7 | TRBD2 | 15
TGTGCCAGCAGCTTAGTTGGCGGAGTAAACACCATATATTTT | CASSLVGGVNTIYF | TRBV11-2 | . | TRBJ1-3 | . | 14
TGTGCCAGCAGTGCGCCGTTTATATACGAGCAGTACTTC | CASSAPFIYEQYF | TRBV2 | many | TRBJ2-7 | . | 13
TGTGCCACCTCCGATAGCGGGAGGGCGCGCCACGAGCAGTACTTC | CATSDSGRARHEQYF | TRBV6-1 | few | TRBJ2-7 | TRBD2 | 15
TGTGCCGGCAGTTTCCTCCCCCAGGAGGATGAAAAACTGTTTTTT | CAGSFLPQEDEKLFF | TRBV28 | few | TRBJ1-4 | . | 15
TGTGCCTGGAGATTAGGAGCGGGAGGCATCGGGGAGCTGTTTTTT | CAWRLGAGGIGELFF | TRBV30 | . | TRBJ2-2 | TRBD2 | 15
TGTGCCAGCAGCTCCTACGCTGACGAGACCCAGTACTTC | CASSSYADETQYF | TRBV7-2 | many | TRBJ2-5 | . | 13
TGTGCCAGCAGCAAGCAGGGGGCTGGGGCCAACGTCCTGACTTTC | CASSKQGAGANVLTF | TRBV6-2/TRBV6-3 | . | TRBJ2-6 | TRBD1 | 15
TGCAGCGTTCTCCCGGATGGAGAGACCCAGTACTTC | CSVLPDGETQYF | TRBV29-1 | . | TRBJ2-5 | . | 12
TGTGCCAGCTCCACGACTAGCTCCTACGAGCAGTACTTC | CASSTTSSYEQYF | TRBV12-3/TRBV12-4 | many | TRBJ2-7 | . | 13
TGTGCCAGTAGTTTGGGGGAAAGAAATGAAAAACTGTTTTTT | CASSLGERNEKLFF | TRBV19 | . | TRBJ1-4 | . | 14
TGTGCCACCAGCAGGGACCTAAGATTCTCCTACGAGCAGTACTTC | CATSRDLRFSYEQYF | TRBV15 | few | TRBJ2-7 | . | 15
TGCGCCAGCAGCTTGGCTAACCAAGAGACCCAGTACTTC | CASSLANQETQYF | TRBV5-1 | few | TRBJ2-5 | . | 13
TGTGCCAGCAGGCCCCTCGGTGCAGCAAGCTCCTACGAGCAGTACTTC | CASRPLGAASSYEQYF | TRBV6-2/TRBV6-3 | . | TRBJ2-7 | . | 16
TGTGCCAGCAGTATCGGCGCCAAGGAGACCCAGTACTTC | CASSIGAKETQYF | TRBV6-1 | many | TRBJ2-5 | . | 13